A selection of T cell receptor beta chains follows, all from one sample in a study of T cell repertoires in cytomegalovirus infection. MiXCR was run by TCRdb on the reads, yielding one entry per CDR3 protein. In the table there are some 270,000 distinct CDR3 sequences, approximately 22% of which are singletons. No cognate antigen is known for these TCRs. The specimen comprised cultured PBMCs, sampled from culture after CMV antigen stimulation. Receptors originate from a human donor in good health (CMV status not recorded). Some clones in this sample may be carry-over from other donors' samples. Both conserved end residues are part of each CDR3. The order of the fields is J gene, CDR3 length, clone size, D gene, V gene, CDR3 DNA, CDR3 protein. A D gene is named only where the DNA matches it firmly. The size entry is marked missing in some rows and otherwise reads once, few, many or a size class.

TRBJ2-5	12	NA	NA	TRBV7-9	TGTGCCAGCAGCGATGCCGTTCGGGCCCAGTACTTC	CASSDAVRAQYF
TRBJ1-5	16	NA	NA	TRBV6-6	TGTGCCAGCAAATCTAGGGAACGGAGATTGTATCAGCCCCAGCATTTT	CASKSRERRLYQPQHF
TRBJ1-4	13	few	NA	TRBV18	TGTGCCAGCTCACCACCAACCGCGGAAAAACTGTTTTTT	CASSPPTAEKLFF
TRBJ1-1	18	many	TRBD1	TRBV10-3	TGTGCCATCAGTGAGGGGGTCGGACAGGGGTTTACCGGCACTGAAGCTTTCTTT	CAISEGVGQGFTGTEAFF
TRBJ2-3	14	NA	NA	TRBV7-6	TGTGCCAGCAGCTTCGACCTCAGTACGGATACGCAGTATTTT	CASSFDLSTDTQYF
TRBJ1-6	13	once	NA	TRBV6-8	TGTGCCTCCTTTTTATCCTATAATTCACCCCTCCACTTT	CASFLSYNSPLHF
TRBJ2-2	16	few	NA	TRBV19	TGTGCCAGTAGTATTATGAGGACACTCTACACCGGGGAGCTGTTTTTT	CASSIMRTLYTGELFF
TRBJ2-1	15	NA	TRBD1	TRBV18	TGTGCCAGCTCACGTAACAGGGGGTCCTACAATGAGCAGTTCTTC	CASSRNRGSYNEQFF
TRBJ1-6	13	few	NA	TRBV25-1	TGTGCCAGCAGTGAGGACGATAATTCACCCCTCCACTTT	CASSEDDNSPLHF
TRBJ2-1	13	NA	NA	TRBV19	TGTGCCAGTAGTCCCTCGGACCCCTATGAGCAGTTCTTC	CASSPSDPYEQFF
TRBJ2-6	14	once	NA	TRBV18	TGTGCCAGCTCAAGACCCTCTGGGGCCAACGTCCTGACTTTC	CASSRPSGANVLTF
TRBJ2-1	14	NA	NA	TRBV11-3	TGTGCCAGCATCAAGAGGGGTTCCTACAATGAGCAGTTCTTC	CASIKRGSYNEQFF
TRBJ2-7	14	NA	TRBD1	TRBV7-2	TGTGCCAGCAGCTTATTAGGACAGGTGTACGAGCAGTACTTC	CASSLLGQVYEQYF
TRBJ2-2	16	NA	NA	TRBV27	TGTGCCAGCAGTTTACCAGGGAGGTGGAACACCGGGGAGCTGTTTTTT	CASSLPGRWNTGELFF
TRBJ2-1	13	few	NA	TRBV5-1	TGCGCCAGCAGCCCGGGATCCGGTGGTGAGCAGTTCTTC	CASSPGSGGEQFF
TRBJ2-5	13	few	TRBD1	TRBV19	TGTGCCAGCACGACAGGGGCTCAAGAGACCCAGTACTTC	CASTTGAQETQYF
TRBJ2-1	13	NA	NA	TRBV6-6	TGTGCCAGCAGTGTCGGCAGGGGATTAGAGCAGTTCTTC	CASSVGRGLEQFF
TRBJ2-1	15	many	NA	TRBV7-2	TGTGCCAGCAGCTTAATGTCCACCGCGGGCAATGAGCAGTTCTTC	CASSLMSTAGNEQFF
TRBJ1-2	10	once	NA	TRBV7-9	TGTGCCAGCAGCTTTGAAGGCTACACCTTC	CASSFEGYTF
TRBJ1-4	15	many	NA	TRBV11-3	TGTGCCAGCAGCTTAGGATTTGCAACTAATGAAAAACTGTTTTTT	CASSLGFATNEKLFF
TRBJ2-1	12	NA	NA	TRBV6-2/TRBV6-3	TGTGCCAGCAGTTCTTCCGGGACTCAGCAGTTCTTC	CASSSSGTQQFF
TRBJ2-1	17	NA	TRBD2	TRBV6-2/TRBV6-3	TGTGCCAGCAGTTACCCCCGGACTAGCGGGAGTAGGTATGAGCAGTTCTTC	CASSYPRTSGSRYEQFF
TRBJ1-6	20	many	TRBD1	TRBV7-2	TGTGCCAGCAGCCGGACAGGGACCATTAACAAGAGCTCCTATAATTCACCCCTCCACTTT	CASSRTGTINKSSYNSPLHF
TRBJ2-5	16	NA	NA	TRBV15	TGTGCCACCAGCAGAGCCCCTAGGGCCGTCCAAGAGACCCAGTACTTC	CATSRAPRAVQETQYF
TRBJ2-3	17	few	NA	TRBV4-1	TGCGCCAGCAGCAGTGAGACCGGGCTGACAGCATCAGATACGCAGTATTTT	CASSSETGLTASDTQYF
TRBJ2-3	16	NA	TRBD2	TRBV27	TGTGCCAGCAGTTTGTACACTAGCGGGAGTCCAGATACGCAGTATTTT	CASSLYTSGSPDTQYF
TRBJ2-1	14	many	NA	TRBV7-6	TGTGCCAGCAGCTTAGGGCAAGCCTACAATGAGCAGTTCTTC	CASSLGQAYNEQFF
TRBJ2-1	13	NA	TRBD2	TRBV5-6	TGTGCCAGCAGCGGTGGCGGGAGCAATGAGCAGTTCTTC	CASSGGGSNEQFF
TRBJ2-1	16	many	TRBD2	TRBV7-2	TGTGCCAGCAGCTTAGCGGCGGGGGGGGTTGATAATGAGCAGTTCTTC	CASSLAAGGVDNEQFF
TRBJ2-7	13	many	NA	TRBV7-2	TGTGCCAGCAGCTCCGACGGGGGCTACGAGCAGTACTTC	CASSSDGGYEQYF
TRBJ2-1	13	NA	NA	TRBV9	TGTGCCAGCAGCGTAGGACGGGCCAATGAGCCGTTCTTC	CASSVGRANEPFF
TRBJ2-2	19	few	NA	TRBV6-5	TGTGCCAGCAGTTACTTATCTTTGGCCGGACGTAAGAAGACCGGGGAGCTGTTTTTT	CASSYLSLAGRKKTGELFF
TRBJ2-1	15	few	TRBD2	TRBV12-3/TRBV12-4	TGTGCCAGCAGTAAGGGACTACTCCTCGGGGATGAGCAGTTCTTC	CASSKGLLLGDEQFF
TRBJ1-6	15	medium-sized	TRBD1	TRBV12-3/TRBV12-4	TGTGCCAGCAGTCCGCAGGGGGGTTGGAATTCACCCCTCCACTTT	CASSPQGGWNSPLHF
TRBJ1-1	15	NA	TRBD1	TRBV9	TGTGCCAGCAGCGTAGGGGAGGGGGCGAACACTGAAGCTTTCTTT	CASSVGEGANTEAFF
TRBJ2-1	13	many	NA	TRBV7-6	TGTGCCAGCAGCTATGGGACTTCGAATGAGCAGTTCTTC	CASSYGTSNEQFF
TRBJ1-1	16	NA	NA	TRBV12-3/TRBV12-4	TGTGCCAGCAGTGAGGGACATGCCATAAGGAACACTGAAGCTTTCTTT	CASSEGHAIRNTEAFF
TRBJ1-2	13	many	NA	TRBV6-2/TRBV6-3	TGTGCCAGCAGTCGGGGCAAGACCTATGGCTACACCTTC	CASSRGKTYGYTF
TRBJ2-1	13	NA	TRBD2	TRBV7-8	TGTGCCAGCAGCTTCCGGACTAGCAGGGAGCAGTTCTTC	CASSFRTSREQFF
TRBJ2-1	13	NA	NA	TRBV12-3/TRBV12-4	TGTGCCAGCATCAAAGGGCAGGGCAATGAGCAGTTCTTC	CASIKGQGNEQFF
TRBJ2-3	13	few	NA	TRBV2	TGTGCCAGCGGAACACAAATCACAGATACGCAGTATTTT	CASGTQITDTQYF
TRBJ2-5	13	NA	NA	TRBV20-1	TGCAGTGCTTCACCACCGGGAGTAGAGACCCAGTACTTC	CSASPPGVETQYF
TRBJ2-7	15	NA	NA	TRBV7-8	TGTGCCAGCAGCTTAAAAAGGTGGACTCCGTACGAGCAGTACTTC	CASSLKRWTPYEQYF
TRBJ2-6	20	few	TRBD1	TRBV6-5	TGTGCCAGCAGTTCTCACTCCCGGGACAGGGGTTTCTCTGGGGCCAACGTCCTGACTTTC	CASSSHSRDRGFSGANVLTF
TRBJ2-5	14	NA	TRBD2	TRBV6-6	TGTGCCAGCAGTTACGCGGGAGGGTACGAGACCCAGTACTTC	CASSYAGGYETQYF
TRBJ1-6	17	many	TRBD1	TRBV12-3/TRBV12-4	TGTGCCAGCAGTTTAGCGCAGGGGGACGGGTCCCATTCACCCCTCCACTTT	CASSLAQGDGSHSPLHF
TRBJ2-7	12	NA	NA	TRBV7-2	TGTGCCAGCAGCCTAACTACGTACGAGCAGTACTTC	CASSLTTYEQYF
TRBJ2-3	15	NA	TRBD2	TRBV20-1	TGCAGTGCTCAAACGCTTATAGCGGGAATGGATACGCAGTATTTT	CSAQTLIAGMDTQYF
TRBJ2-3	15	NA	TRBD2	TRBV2	TGTGCCAGCAAGGTCCTAGCGGGTGTCACAGATACGCAGTATTTT	CASKVLAGVTDTQYF
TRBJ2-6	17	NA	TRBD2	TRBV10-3	TGTGCCATCAGTGGCGGGACTAGCGGGCCTGGGGCCAACGTCCTGACTTTC	CAISGGTSGPGANVLTF